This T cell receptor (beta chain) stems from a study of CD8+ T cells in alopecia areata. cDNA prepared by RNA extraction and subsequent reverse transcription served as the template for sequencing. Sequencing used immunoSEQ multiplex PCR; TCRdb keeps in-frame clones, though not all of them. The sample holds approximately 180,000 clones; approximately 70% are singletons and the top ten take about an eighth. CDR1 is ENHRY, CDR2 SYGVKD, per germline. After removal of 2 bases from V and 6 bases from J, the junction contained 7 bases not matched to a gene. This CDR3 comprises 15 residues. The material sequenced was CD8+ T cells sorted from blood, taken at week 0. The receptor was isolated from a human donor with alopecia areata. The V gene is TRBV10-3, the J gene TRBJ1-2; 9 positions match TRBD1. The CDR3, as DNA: TGTGCCATCAGTGAGGCCTCCACAGGGGGCGATGGCTACACCTTC. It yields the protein CAISEASTGGDGYTF.